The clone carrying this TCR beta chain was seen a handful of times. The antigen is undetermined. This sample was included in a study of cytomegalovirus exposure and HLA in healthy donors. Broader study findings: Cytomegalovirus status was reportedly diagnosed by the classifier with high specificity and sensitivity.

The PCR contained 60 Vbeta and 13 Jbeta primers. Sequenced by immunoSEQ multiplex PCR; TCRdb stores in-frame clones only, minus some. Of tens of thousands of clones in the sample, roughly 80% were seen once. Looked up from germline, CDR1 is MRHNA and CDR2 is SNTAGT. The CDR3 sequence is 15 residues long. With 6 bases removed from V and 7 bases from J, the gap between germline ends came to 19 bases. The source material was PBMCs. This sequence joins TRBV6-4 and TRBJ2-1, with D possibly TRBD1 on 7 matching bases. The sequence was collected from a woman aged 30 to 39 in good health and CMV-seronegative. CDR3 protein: CASSPQEGAVNEQFF. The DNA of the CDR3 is TGTGCCAGCAGCCCCCAGGAGGGGGCAGTTAATGAGCAGTTCTTC.